The sequence of this T cell receptor beta chain was determined in a study of cytomegalovirus exposure and HLA in healthy donors (dated by TCRdb to 2016 to 2017). Concerning the study at large: An earlier analysis of 587 of the donors reported roughly 300 Gb of sequence data and 117 million unique TCR beta sequences obtained from about 200 million T cells. Approximately 330 gigabases of sequencing data and around 85 million unique TCR sequences made up an early release that covered some 640 HLA-typed donors. The genetic ancestry cluster associated with self-reported Caucasian donors included 70% to 85% of the 398 genotyped donors. The aim of the study was to test whether cataloging public T cell receptors could identify signatures of past pathogen exposure. The study profiled the T cell repertoires of hundreds of subjects by immunosequencing and related them to cytomegalovirus serostatus. Besides the first cohort of 550 to 750 subjects, a separate validation cohort made up of over 100 different subjects was used. High-throughput TCR immunosequencing, statistical association of individual TCRs with disease status, and machine learning were combined to predict cytomegalovirus infection status. A later analysis re-analyzed previously published TCR beta repertoires from 666 donors and added high-resolution HLA genotyping to study TCR occurrence patterns. Rather than drawing on any new phenotypic data, the later analysis identified candidate immune exposures from TCR beta sequences and the way those sequences occurred across donors. To decide whether each TCR beta V gene segment behaved as functional or pseudogenic, an earlier analysis of nearly 600 of the donors relied on high-throughput TCR beta sequencing. Donor age, sex, ethnicity and CMV serostatus were compiled alongside the repertoire data. Genome-wide SNP genotypes for about 55% of the roughly 670 donors were used in a later genetic analysis, which treated that subset as a discovery cohort. All discovery cohort repertoires had been generated on a single sequencing platform. HLA typing included class I and class II loci at four-digit resolution. Typing coverage varied by locus: roughly 629-640 donors for A, B, C, DRB1 and DQB1; more than 500 for DQA1; approximately 610 for DPA1; roughly 450 for DPB1. Because of strong linkage in the cohort, roughly five DR-DQ haplotypes were treated as single units for association and clustering. Among 300 to 500 genotyped donors of the cohort, an average of approximately 200,000 unique TCR beta nucleotide sequences was sequenced per donor, of which approximately 19% were non-productive.

The germline V gene (reference sequence) provides CDR1 SEHNR and CDR2 FQNEAQ. The CDR3 contains 16 residues, cysteine and phenylalanine counted. Only CDR3 DNA is held: 48 bases, read in frame from base 1. The V end loses 6 bases and the J end loses 0 bases, and a stretch of 17 bases separates them. Libraries were constructed by the immunoSEQ multiplex PCR assay. The multiplex PCR relied on a mix of 60 forward primers for TCR Vbeta segments and 13 reverse primers for TCR Jbeta segments. The CDR3 region of rearranged TCR beta genes was amplified from genomic DNA by a multiplex PCR assay. On the Illumina HiSeq System, the amplified TCR beta libraries were sequenced as 87-base-pair reads. The paper's processing steps were these. A later analysis counted tens of millions of unique TCR beta chains across the 650 to 800 repertoires, and roughly 10 million of these chains were shared by at least two donors. To remove PCR and sequencing errors, raw reads were error-corrected and collapsed into unique sequences using a nearest-neighbor algorithm that merged closely related sequences. V, D and J gene segments were assigned by aligning CDR3 sequences to IMGT reference sequences. For a sequence to be retained, a match of at least six nucleotides to both a V gene segment and a J gene segment was required. A rearrangement was called productive if the CDR3 had no stop codons and remained in frame with V and J, and every other rearrangement was called non-productive. CDR3 was defined by IMGT convention, running from the second conserved V-encoded cysteine to the conserved J-encoded phenylalanine. The earlier analysis of about 640 of the donors excluded any sequence lacking an unambiguous match to a single V gene segment. An earlier analysis of several hundred of the donors called V segments functional above 56.7% productive rearrangements and segregating when the between-donor standard deviation exceeded 5%. A statistical classification framework was developed to diagnose cytomegalovirus status using the catalog of TCR beta chain sequences. V and J gene assignment, in a later analysis, came from comparing TCR nucleotide sequences with IMGT/GENE-DB human TR gene sequences. A later analysis assigned CDR3 sequences and most-parsimonious VDJ recombination scenarios with the TCRdist pipeline. In a later analysis, each TCR beta chain was defined by its CDR3 amino acid sequence together with its V-gene family, and reads without a unique V-gene family were excluded. To address suspected cross-contamination and a sequencing artifact, a later analysis removed a few hundred highly shared, low-generation-probability nucleotide sequences. In a later analysis, a clonal expansion index was calculated for each public chain from normalized within-repertoire ranks of inferred template counts. In a later analysis, generation probabilities were computed using a VDJ recombination model fitted to out-of-frame rearrangements, and the results were checked against IGoR. Hypergeometric tests were used in a later analysis to score TCR-TCR, TCR-HLA and TCR-CMV co-occurrence, with a repertoire-size bias correction applied to the TCR pairs. A later analysis estimated false discovery rates by permuting HLA or CMV assignments 20 times. In a later analysis, co-occurring TCRs were grouped using DBSCAN, and TCRdist sequence similarity was added for clustering within HLA-allele-positive subsets. Repertoires with fewer than 30,000 or more than 120,000 public chains, plus five repertoires with anomalous nucleotide sharing, were excluded from co-occurrence clustering. TCRdb provides this immuneACCESS table in a form limited to in-frame rearrangements. Some clones are lacking; in checked studies, under half of them reflect an unresolved V gene, and why the rest are absent is not known. V, J and clone size are taken as reported in that table, and D and trimming were inferred from the DNA itself. The sample data list 100,000 to 150,000 clones, and about two thirds of these were observed just once. About 4.5% of the sample is in the top ten clones.

The paper's findings and limits, for the study overall: The only immune exposure information available for the cohort was CMV serostatus. A further reported finding was that TCR beta sequences accurately predicted the HLA-A and HLA-B alleles for most subjects in the first cohort. Broadly in line with IMGT annotations, most TCR beta V segments showed up in productive rearrangements about 90% or about 30% of the time in an earlier analysis of some 590 of the donors. When HLA alleles, especially DR and DQ, strongly co-occurred, attributing TCR associations to individual alleles was difficult. Because HLA typing was unavailable for some donors at each locus, only the typed subset was used in association tests. In a later analysis, TCR association rates were found to vary across HLA loci, with the most associated TCRs seen for DRB1 alleles and the fewest for HLA-C alleles. In the study, around 150 TCR beta chains were listed as associated with cytomegalovirus. About 15 rarely observed V segments, including chromosome 9 orphons, were excluded from the earlier analysis of a few hundred of the donors because counts were too low. According to the authors, the approach could potentially be generalized to other disease states and immunological phenotypes. In vitro tests confirmed that a few of the cytomegalovirus-associated TCR beta chains recognize cytomegalovirus antigens. In both the original and validation cohorts, the classifier was reported to diagnose cytomegalovirus status with high specificity and sensitivity. A cluster of highly shared sequence variants was judged likely to represent a technical artifact of the sequencing pipeline. A later genetic analysis reported fewer N-insertions in productive TCRs among donors in an Asian-associated ancestry cluster than the approximately 700-donor mean. Correlated functional status among segregating V segments might be attributable to linkage disequilibrium, but an unknown experimental factor could not be ruled out. The 87-base-pair reads could not distinguish some IMGT-functional V segments, including TRBV6-2 and TRBV6-3, so those segments were excluded. Most TCR sequences were seen in very few donors, while some public TCRs were found in many individuals. Several of the top co-occurrence clusters appeared to be linked to parvovirus B19, influenza, CMV and Epstein-Barr virus, according to a later analysis. A later analysis found that HLA-associated TCR beta chains were more clonally expanded and had lower generation probabilities than equally common non-associated chains. In this cohort, only TCR beta chains were sequenced, and detectable features were limited by the absence of alpha or paired-chain data. Most CMV-associated TCR beta chains appeared to be HLA-restricted in a later analysis, and the HLA associations seemed to be driven largely by CMV exposure. In a later analysis, 16,951 TCR beta sequences were associated with specific HLA alleles at a false discovery rate of 0.05. Presence/absence analyses assumed roughly uniform sequencing depth across donors, an assumption that may not hold. An association between a missense DCLRE1C variant and V-gene and J-gene trimming of TCR beta chains was found in a later genetic analysis and replicated in an independent cohort.

The cohort consisted of 670 or so healthy bone marrow donors. All cohort members were sampled while nominally healthy, although unrecorded immune exposures were likely present. The donor tested CMV seropositive and was one of the 289 seropositive cohort members. A peripheral blood sample was provided by each donor, and peripheral blood mononuclear cells were used for TCR beta sequencing. Genomic DNA extraction from the blood cell samples was performed with the Qiagen DNeasy Blood Extraction Kit. To note about this clone: Its antigen is still unknown. The sample holds no much larger clone one base away, and base qualities are not on file.

The TCR originated in a man aged 55-75 years in good health and CMV-seropositive. The specimen sequenced was PBMCs. Recombination connected TRBV7-9 to TRBJ1-2; TRBD1 is a possible D gene, resting on 5 matching bases. The CDR3 sequence is CASRRAGRNSNYGYTF. The DNA sequence reads TGTGCCAGCAGGAGGGCAGGGAGGAATTCTAACTATGGCTACACCTTC.